A single sample gave rise to the 20 T cell receptor beta chains below, sequenced in a study of cytomegalovirus exposure and HLA in healthy donors. Libraries were prepared by immunoSEQ multiplex PCR; TCRdb keeps only in-frame clonotypes and omits some of them. The sample shows 120,000 or so clones, about 85% of them seen only once. Sequenced sample: PBMCs. These receptor sequences come from a woman in her 30s in good health and CMV-seronegative.

This clone has only a few counts. The rearrangement joins TRBV4-3 to TRBJ2-1; the match to TRBD2 covers 9 bases. The CDR3 runs to 15 residues. V was pared by 0 bases and J by 8 bases, with 5 bases of the junction left unmatched. Germline V gene data show CDR1 as LGHNA and CDR2 as YSLEER. CDR3 coding DNA: TGCGCCAGCAGCCAAGAAGAGCGGGGGGTGTATGAGCAGTTCTTC. Residues: CASSQEERGVYEQFF.

The chain couples TRBV4-2 to TRBJ1-3; TRBD1 matches at 7 bases. The ends lost 3 bases at V and 0 bases at J; junction bases unmatched: 5. The CDR3 totals 16 residues. Germline V gene sequence: CDR1 LGHNA, CDR2 YNFKEQ. CDR3 in amino acids: CASSHPRGASGNTIYF. The CDR3 DNA is TGTGCCAGCAGCCATCCCAGGGGGGCCTCTGGAAACACCATATATTTT.

The gene calls are TRBV11-3 and TRBJ1-1, with TRBD1 matching over 7 bases. Germline trimming cut 4 bases from V and 7 bases from J; bases unmatched to any gene: 9. Germline CDR1 SGHNT, CDR2 YENEEA. This CDR3 contains 14 residues. Here the CDR3 DNA reads TGTGCCAGCAGCTACCAAGGGGGCGAGGGTGAAGCTTTCTTT. This codes for CASSYQGGEGEAFF.

The rearrangement uses TRBV11-2 and TRBJ1-5; D possibly corresponds to TRBD1 (6 bases). The CDR3 covers 15 residues. Germline V gene data show CDR1 as SGHAT and CDR2 as FQNNGV. V gave up 2 bases and J gave up 0 bases, with 8 bases separating them. As DNA, the CDR3 is TGTGCCAGCAGCTTAACAGGGACTAGCAATCAGCCCCAGCATTTT. It is translated as CASSLTGTSNQPQHF.

The gene calls are TRBV1 and TRBJ2-7; the table's D gene call, TRBD2, was not cross checked with the DNA. TRBV1 is described as a pseudogene. The CDR3 runs 16 residues. The CDR3 loop reads CTSSLEARANSYEQYF. The DNA for the CDR3 is TGCACCAGCAGCCTCGAGGCGCGCGCCAACTCCTACGAGCAGTACTTC.

This chain connects TRBV7-6 to TRBJ2-5; 10 bases agree with TRBD2. The CDR3 totals 16 residues. Losses at the gene ends were 0 bases for V and 1 base for J; bases not matched to a gene: 2. The V gene's germline CDR1 is SGHVS and CDR2 FNYEAQ. The DNA of the CDR3 is TGTGCCAGCAGCTTAGCCGGGACTAGCGTCCAAGAGACCCAGTACTTC. It codes for CASSLAGTSVQETQYF.

The chain has TRBV13 and TRBJ2-1; TRBD1 matches at 10 bases. CDR1 and CDR2 from the germline V gene are PRHDT and FYEKMQ (reference sequence). J gave up 7 bases and V 2 bases, and 5 bases lay outside the gene matches. There are 15 residues in the CDR3. This chain's CDR3 is CASSLPGQGRNEQFF. Written as DNA, the CDR3 is TGTGCCAGCAGCTTACCGGGACAGGGGAGGAATGAGCAGTTCTTC.

V and J are TRBV6-1 and TRBJ1-4, with 7 bases matching TRBD1. V was clipped by 3 bases and J by 8 bases; unmatched bases: 3. CDR1 and CDR2 (germline): MNHNS, SASEGT. The CDR3 is 13 residues long. As DNA, the CDR3 is TGTGCCAGCAGTGAGACAGGGAGGGAAAAACTGTTTTTT. Translating gives CASSETGREKLFF.

The J gene is TRBJ1-2, the V gene TRBV7-9; a weak D match, TRBD1 (6 bases). In germline, CDR1 is SEHNR, CDR2 FQNEAQ (reference sequence). V was trimmed by 3 bases and J by 2 bases, leaving 13 bases between them. The length of the CDR3 is 15 residues. CDR3 residues: CASSFARDTNYGYTF. The CDR3, as DNA: TGTGCCAGCAGCTTCGCCCGGGACACGAACTATGGCTACACCTTC.

This clone was detected only a few times. V and J are TRBV11-2 and TRBJ2-2, with 8 bases identical to TRBD2. Losses at the gene ends were 1 base for V and 2 bases for J; bases not matched to a gene: 6. CDR1 is SGHAT and CDR2 is FQNNGV in the germline V gene. CDR3 size: 17 residues. DNA of the CDR3: TGTGCCAGCAGCTTAGGGGTTAGCGGGGCTAACACCGGGGAGCTGTTTTTT. Protein sequence: CASSLGVSGANTGELFF. Looking up the rest from reference TRBV11-2 and TRBJ2-2 gives the full variable domain: EAGVAQSPRYKIIEKRQSVAFWCNPISGHATLYWYQQILGQGPKLLIQFQNNGVVDDSQLPKDRFSAERLKGVDSTLKIQPAKLEDSAVYLCASSLGVSGANTGELFFGEGSRLTVL.

Comment on this clone: The germline gene is not matched at one end of the junction; a read error may be the cause. V usage is TRBV25-1 and J usage is TRBJ2-5; D uncertain. CDR1 and CDR2 (germline): MGHDK, SYGVNS. The CDR3 spans 14 residues. This CDR3 is CASSVGFGQEAQYF. The CDR3 DNA sequence: TGTGCCAGCAGTGTAGGTTTCGGCCAAGAGGCCCAGTACTTC.

The genes are TRBV11-3 and TRBJ1-1; 7 positions agree with TRBD1. The CDR3 contains 14 residues. J lost 6 bases, V lost 5 bases, and 9 bases had no gene match. Germline V gives CDR1 SGHNT, CDR2 YENEEA. Written as DNA, the CDR3 is TGTGCCAGCAGCCGCCCTGACAGGGTAGCTGAAGCTTTCTTT. Translation gives CASSRPDRVAEAFF.

The J gene is TRBJ1-6, the V gene TRBV6-6; no reliable D call. Germline lookup yields CDR1 MNHNY and CDR2 SVGAGI (reference sequence). V was trimmed by 4 bases and J by 9 bases, leaving 16 bases between them. The CDR3 sequence is 15 residues long. The chain's CDR3 is CASSSLGGKGSPLHF. The CDR3 coding sequence is TGTGCCAGCAGTTCTTTGGGAGGGAAGGGTTCACCCCTCCACTTT.

This rearrangement joins TRBV11-3 to TRBJ2-5; 15 nucleotides match TRBD2. Per the germline V gene, CDR1 is SGHNT and CDR2 is YENEEA. J was trimmed by 3 bases and V by 1 base; bases with no gene match: 3. The CDR3 is 17 amino acids. CDR3 in DNA: TGTGCCAGCAGCTTAGGTGGACTAGCGGGGGGGAAAGAGACCCAGTACTTC. It codes for CASSLGGLAGGKETQYF.

This clone was observed a single time. J is TRBJ1-1 and V is TRBV27; D remains unclear. Germline values: CDR1 MNHEY, CDR2 SMNVEV (reference sequence). This CDR3 is 13 amino acids long. V was trimmed by 2 bases and J by 7 bases, leaving 11 bases between them. CDR3 amino acids: CASSLGVGIEAFF. CDR3 DNA sequence: TGTGCCAGCAGTTTAGGTGTGGGCATTGAAGCTTTCTTT.

This chain links TRBV7-2 with TRBJ1-1, with D unclear. V shed 1 base and J shed 1 base, with 10 bases lying between them. This CDR3 spans 15 amino acids. The germline gives CDR1 SGHTA, CDR2 FQGNSA. The CDR3 sequence: CASSLDPVPNTEAFF. The CDR3 coding sequence is TGTGCCAGCAGCTTAGACCCGGTTCCGAACACTGAAGCTTTCTTT.

In this sample, this clone turned up once. The V gene is TRBV30, the J gene TRBJ2-7; the match to TRBD1 covers 8 bases. The CDR3 contains 13 residues. Germline V gives CDR1 GTSNPN, CDR2 SVGIG (reference sequence). V shed 0 bases, J shed 2 bases, and the junction held 0 bases outside the gene matches. CDR3 region: CAWSVQGAYEQYF. In DNA, the CDR3 is TGTGCCTGGAGTGTACAGGGGGCCTACGAGCAGTACTTC.

The rearrangement links TRBV4-2 to TRBJ2-3, with 7 bases matching TRBD2. This CDR3 has 15 residues. The V gene's germline CDR1 is LGHNA and CDR2 YNFKEQ. J gave up 4 bases and V 1 base, and 5 bases lay outside the gene matches. CDR3 amino acids: CASSQVGGSADTQYF. The CDR3 DNA reads TGTGCCAGCAGCCAAGTCGGGGGGTCGGCAGATACGCAGTATTTT.

The rearrangement uses TRBV5-4 and TRBJ2-3, with D possibly TRBD2 on 5 matching bases. V lost 1 base to trimming and J lost 4 bases, with 7 bases between them. The germline V gene encodes CDR1 SGHNT and CDR2 YYREEE (reference sequence). This CDR3 comprises 13 residues. CDR3 amino acids: CASSLYGADTQYF. CDR3 coding DNA: TGTGCCAGCAGCTTGTACGGGGCAGATACGCAGTATTTT. Variable domain in full (rest from reference TRBV5-4 and TRBJ2-3): ETGVTQSPTHLIKTRGQQVTLRCSSQSGHNTVSWYQQALGQGPQFIFQYYREEENGRGNFPPRFSGLQFPNYSSELNVNALELDDSALYLCASSLYGADTQYFGPGTRLTVL.

This chain links TRBV2 with TRBJ2-1; the D gene is possibly TRBD1 (6 bases). Germline CDR1 SNHLY, CDR2 FYNNEI. This CDR3 region has 11 residues. Trimming pared 3 bases from V and 15 bases from J, leaving 12 bases between. This CDR3 reads CASSDRAGAFF. The CDR3 DNA reads TGTGCCAGCAGTGACAGGGCAGGGGCGTTCTTC.